This T cell receptor beta chain stems from a study of blood T cell repertoires in COVID-19. CDR3 size: 15 residues. CDR1 and CDR2 (germline): LNHNV, YYDKDF (reference sequence). V lost 0 bases to trimming and J lost 9 bases; unmatched junction nucleotides: 8. Sequencing used immunoSEQ multiplex PCR; TCRdb keeps in-frame clones, though not all of them. The sample holds 40,000 to 55,000 clones, about 90% seen once. The rearrangement joins TRBV15 to TRBJ2-1, with 7 bases matching TRBD1. Sequenced sample: peripheral blood. The receptor comes from a man between 65 and 85 years old with active COVID-19. CDR3 loop: CATSRDRQGEGEQFF. The CDR3 region has the DNA TGTGCCACCAGCAGAGATAGACAGGGCGAGGGTGAGCAGTTCTTC.